Included here is one TCR beta chain sequence, with context. Trimming pared 0 bases from V and 0 bases from J, leaving 12 bases between. The CDR3 has 16 residues. Germline CDR1 is SGHTA and CDR2 is FQGNSA. Amplification used 60 Vbeta primers and 13 Jbeta primers. Generated by immunoSEQ multiplex PCR, the TCRdb table keeps only in-frame clones and is missing some. The repertoire holds 170,000 or so clones, with around 84% as singletons. These data are taken from a study of cytomegalovirus exposure and HLA in healthy donors. The rearrangement uses TRBV7-2 and TRBJ2-7; perhaps TRBD1 as D (6 bases). The material sequenced was PBMCs. The clonotype comes from a man aged 18 to 29 in good health and CMV-seronegative. CDR3: CASSLAAGASSYEQYF. The CDR3 DNA reads as TGTGCCAGCAGCTTAGCGGCAGGGGCGAGCTCCTACGAGCAGTACTTC.